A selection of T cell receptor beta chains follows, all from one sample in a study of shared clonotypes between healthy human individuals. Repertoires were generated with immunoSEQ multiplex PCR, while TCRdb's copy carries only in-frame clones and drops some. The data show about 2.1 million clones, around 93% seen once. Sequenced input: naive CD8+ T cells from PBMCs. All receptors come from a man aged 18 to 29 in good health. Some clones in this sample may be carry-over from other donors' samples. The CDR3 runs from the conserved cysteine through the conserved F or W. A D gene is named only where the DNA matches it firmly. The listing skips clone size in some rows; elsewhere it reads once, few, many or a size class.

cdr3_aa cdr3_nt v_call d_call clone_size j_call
CASSESASGRAMAIQYF TGCGCCAGCAGTGAGTCGGCTAGCGGGAGGGCCATGGCCATTCAGTACTTC TRBV10-2 TRBD2 - TRBJ2-4
CASSLASGRNIQYF TGTGCCAGCAGCTTGGCCAGCGGGAGAAACATTCAGTACTTC TRBV5-6 TRBD2 - TRBJ2-4
CSAWTGGFSGLFF TGCAGCGCCTGGACAGGGGGGTTCTCGGGGCTGTTTTTT TRBV29-1 TRBD1 once TRBJ1-4
CASSVGYNEQFF TGTGCCAGCAGCGTCGGATACAATGAGCAGTTCTTC TRBV9 - - TRBJ2-1
CASMEGSEQYF TGCGCCAGCATGGAGGGTAGCGAGCAGTACTTC TRBV5-1 - - TRBJ2-7
CASSSLFGDREFYNEQFF TGTGCCAGCAGCTCCTTATTCGGGGACAGAGAGTTTTACAATGAGCAGTTCTTC TRBV28 TRBD1 - TRBJ2-1
CASSLYEDRSSYEQYF TGTGCCAGCAGCTTGTATGAGGACAGGAGCTCCTACGAGCAGTACTTC TRBV5-5 TRBD1 - TRBJ2-7
CASSQEVVKNIQYF TGCGCCAGCAGCCAAGAAGTAGTCAAAAACATTCAGTACTTC TRBV4-3 - - TRBJ2-4
CASSRTSGNEQFF TGTGCCAGCAGTCGGACTAGCGGCAACGAGCAGTTCTTC TRBV27 TRBD2 - TRBJ2-1
CASSQGGTVDYEQYF TGTGCCAGCAGTCAGGGCGGGACAGTTGACTACGAGCAGTACTTC TRBV7-9 - - TRBJ2-7
CASSGKGTGELFF TGTGCCAGCAGTGGCAAGGGCACCGGGGAGCTGTTTTTT TRBV6-4 - - TRBJ2-2